The sequence of this T cell receptor beta chain was determined in a study of blood T cells in healthy people across ages. A note on this clonotype: Its matching antigen is unknown.

Study-wide results and caveats: The fall in TCR beta diversity per million T cells was roughly linear with age.

Together with a sample-barcoded 5' primer, a J-beta primer mix was included in a second PCR lasting roughly 6 to 12 cycles. TCRdb reprocessed the 5' RACE reads with MiXCR, giving one entry per CDR3 protein. Found here are about 1,000,000 distinct CDR3 sequences, more than 40% of them singletons; the top ten hold 18%. The germline V gene encodes CDR1 KGHSH and CDR2 LQKENI. There are 16 residues in the CDR3. V shed 6 bases, J shed 4 bases, and the junction held 6 bases outside the gene matches. The sample comprised blood. This TCR derives from a woman between 55 and 75 years old in good health. The rearrangement uses TRBV18 and TRBJ2-1, with 13 bases fitting TRBD2. The CDR3 region has the DNA TGTGCCAGCTCTAGGACTAGCGGGAGTCTATACAATGAGCAGTTCTTC. It is translated as CASSRTSGSLYNEQFF.